The 26 T cell receptor beta chains reported below all come from one sample, sequenced in a study of blood T cell repertoires in COVID-19. Generated by immunoSEQ multiplex PCR, the TCRdb table keeps only in-frame clones and is missing some. This sample has about 120,000 clones, with 75% to 90% found just once. Sequencing was carried out using peripheral blood. The origin of the receptors is a woman between 70 and 85 years old with acute or convalescent COVID-19.

The V gene is TRBV11-2, the J gene TRBJ2-2, with 8 bases aligning to TRBD2. The junction had 7 bases not matched to a gene; V was cut back by 4 bases and J by 3 bases. This CDR3 comprises 16 residues. Germline V gives CDR1 SGHAT, CDR2 FQNNGV. CDR3 coding DNA: TGTGCCAGCAGCTCCCCGGGGCGGGGGGACACCGGGGAGCTGTTTTTT. Residues: CASSSPGRGDTGELFF.

The J gene is TRBJ2-3, the V gene TRBV7-3, with 8 bases that match TRBD2. This CDR3 contains 15 residues. CDR1 is SGHTA and CDR2 is FQGTGA in the germline V gene. V shed 5 bases, J shed 2 bases, and the junction held 6 bases outside the gene matches. Here the CDR3 reads CASSTTGGPTDTQYF. CDR3 nucleotides: TGTGCCAGCAGCACGACGGGGGGGCCCACAGATACGCAGTATTTT.

The chain joins TRBV6-1 to TRBJ2-7; 9 positions agree with TRBD1. V lost 0 bases and J lost 4; bases outside the gene matches: 7. The CDR3 contains 16 residues. The germline gives CDR1 MNHNS, CDR2 SASEGT. Here the CDR3 DNA reads TGTGCCAGCAGTGAAGCGCGGGGGACAGGGTTATACGAGCAGTACTTC. Its translation is CASSEARGTGLYEQYF.

In its sample, this clone was seen once. The chain is built from TRBV3-1 (or the pseudogene TRBV3-2) and TRBJ1-4, with TRBD1 identical over 7 bases. Germline CDR1 LGHDT, CDR2 YNNKEL (reference sequence). V trimming: 0 bases; J trimming: 4 bases; junction bases outside the gene matches: 8. The CDR3 length is 17 residues. The CDR3 DNA is TGTGCCAGCAGCCAAGATTGGACAGGCGACAATAATGAAAAACTGTTTTTT. This gives the protein CASSQDWTGDNNEKLFF.

This clone was observed a few times. V usage is TRBV7-3 and J usage is TRBJ2-7, with D perhaps TRBD2 (6 bases). With 2 bases removed from V and 7 bases from J, the gap between germline ends came to 15 bases. CDR1 and CDR2 from the germline V gene are SGHTA and FQGTGA. The CDR3 is 14 residues long. The CDR3 is CASSLGDSLGEQYF. In DNA form, the CDR3 reads TGTGCCAGCAGCTTAGGGGACTCCCTGGGGGAGCAGTACTTC.

This chain joins TRBV2 and TRBJ1-1; 10 bases line up with TRBD1. Per the germline V gene, CDR1 is SNHLY and CDR2 is FYNNEI. The V gene end was trimmed by 5 bases and the J gene end by 5 bases; junction bases not matched to a gene: 5. CDR3 length equals 14 residues. The CDR3 region is CASSRQGAGTEAFF. The CDR3 DNA reads as TGTGCCAGCAGTCGACAGGGGGCCGGGACTGAAGCTTTCTTT.

The rearrangement links TRBV5-1 to TRBJ1-1, with 8 bases matching TRBD1. V was pared by 2 bases and J by 1 base, with 4 bases of the junction left unmatched. Germline values: CDR1 SGHRS, CDR2 YFSETQ. This CDR3 is built from 15 residues. The CDR3 loop is CASSLATGANTEAFF. As DNA, the CDR3 is TGCGCCAGCAGCTTAGCGACAGGGGCGAACACTGAAGCTTTCTTT.

The CDR3 sequence: CASSPQGSPNTDTQYF. DNA for the CDR3: TGTGCCAGCAGCCCTCAGGGTTCGCCAAACACAGATACGCAGTATTTT. The rearrangement uses TRBV28 and TRBJ2-3, with a possible D match to TRBD1 (5 bases). V dropped 6 bases and J dropped 2 bases, with 18 bases sitting between them. The CDR3 totals 16 residues. Germline V lookup: CDR1 MDHEN, CDR2 SYDVKM.

The gene calls are TRBV7-9 and TRBJ2-7; D might be TRBD2 (5 bases). Trimming took off 5 bases at V and 2 bases at J, with 10 bases between the two ends. This CDR3 comprises 13 residues. Germline CDR1 reads SEHNR; CDR2 reads FQNEAQ (reference sequence). The CDR3 DNA reads TGTGCCAGCAGCCCGGGATCCCCCTACGAGCAGTACTTC. It encodes CASSPGSPYEQYF.

V and J are TRBV7-2 and TRBJ1-2; 8 bases match TRBD1. CDR1 is SGHTA, CDR2 FQGNSA, per germline. Trimming at V came to 5 bases and at J to 4 bases, leaving 9 bases not matched to a gene. The CDR3 spans 15 residues. The CDR3 loop reads CASSPTGDQSYGYTF. CDR3 in DNA: TGTGCCAGCAGCCCGACAGGGGATCAGAGCTATGGCTACACCTTC.

J is TRBJ2-4 and V is TRBV9, with 9 bases matching TRBD2. The length of the CDR3 is 19 residues. With 3 bases clipped from V and 0 bases from J, the junction kept 13 bases outside the gene matches. From germline, CDR1 is SGDLS and CDR2 YYNGEE. For the CDR3, the DNA is TGTGCCAGCAGCGAAGGCGGGGGGGTTTCAACGCTAGCCAAAAACATTCAGTACTTC. Protein product: CASSEGGGVSTLAKNIQYF.

The chain joins TRBV3-1 (or the pseudogene TRBV3-2) to TRBJ1-2; TRBD1 agrees at 7 bases. The CDR3 is made up of 14 amino acids. With V trimmed by 5 bases and J by 2 bases, 5 bases remained unmatched. Per germline, CDR1 LGHDT and CDR2 YNNKEL (reference sequence). The CDR3 loop is CASSTPGQNYGYTF. The CDR3, as DNA: TGTGCCAGCAGCACCCCGGGACAGAACTATGGCTACACCTTC.

The sample holds a few counts of this clone. The chain couples TRBV11-1 to TRBJ1-1; the D is unclear. Germline CDR1 reads SGHAT; CDR2 reads FQDESV (reference sequence). V was cut by 5 bases and J by 4 bases, with 14 bases left in between. The CDR3 is 14 residues long. CDR3 sequence (DNA): TGTGCCAGCAGCGCCCTCGGGGTGGCCACTGAAGCTTTCTTT. Translated: CASSALGVATEAFF. Complete variable domain (other parts from reference TRBV11-1 and TRBJ1-1): EAEVAQSPRYKITEKSQAVAFWCDPISGHATLYWYRQILGQGPELLVQFQDESVVDDSQLPKDRFSAERLKGVDSTLKIQPAELGDSAMYLCASSALGVATEAFFGQGTRLTVV.

The chain uses TRBV6-6 and TRBJ1-2, with D possibly being TRBD1 (5 bases). Germline V CDR1 and CDR2: MNHNY, SVGAGI (reference sequence). The CDR3 has 14 amino acids. Trimming took 6 bases from V and 3 from J, leaving 14 bases between them. The CDR3 here is CASRPPDSDYGYTF. CDR3 bases: TGTGCCAGCAGACCTCCTGACAGTGACTATGGCTACACCTTC.

V gene TRBV7-3 combines with J gene TRBJ2-1; 10 nucleotides agree with TRBD2. Trimming cost V 5 bases and J 3 bases; bases outside gene matches: 4. CDR1 SGHTA and CDR2 FQGTGA come from the germline V gene. The CDR3 sequence is 15 residues long. In DNA form, the CDR3 reads TGTGCCAGCAGCGAGAGCGGGGGGGACTACAATGAGCAGTTCTTC. Its protein product is CASSESGGDYNEQFF.

A word on this clone: The same CDR3 arises from other DNA sequences in this sample as well. The chain couples TRBV27 to TRBJ2-6; maybe TRBD1 (6 bases). V shed 1 base and J shed 2 bases, with 6 bases lying between them. The CDR3 is 15 residues long. The germline V gene has CDR1 MNHEY and CDR2 SMNVEV (reference sequence). The CDR3 bases are TGTGCCAGCAGTTTATGGGGGCCTGGGGCCAACGTCCTGACTTTC. Translating it yields CASSLWGPGANVLTF.

The gene calls are TRBV3-1 (or the pseudogene TRBV3-2) and TRBJ2-2; a possible D gene is TRBD1 (6 bases). The V gene's germline CDR1 is LGHDT and CDR2 YNNKEL (reference sequence). V lost 0 bases, J lost 0 bases, and 8 bases lay in between. The CDR3 extends over 16 amino acids. In DNA form, the CDR3 reads TGTGCCAGCAGCCAAGATAGGACAGCGAACACCGGGGAGCTGTTTTTT. Residues: CASSQDRTANTGELFF.

The chain has TRBV12-3 or TRBV12-4 and TRBJ1-2; D uncertain. This CDR3 is 13 amino acids long. V lost 5 bases, J lost 3 bases, and 10 bases lay in between. The CDR3 loop reads CASSPLRDYGYTF. The CDR3 DNA sequence: TGTGCCAGCAGTCCCCTACGCGACTATGGCTACACCTTC.

V is TRBV20-1 and J is TRBJ1-2; no clear D. The V end was cut by 1 base, the J end by 7 bases, with 7 bases between. The CDR3 is 11 residues long. The germline V gene has CDR1 DFQATT and CDR2 SNEGSKA (reference sequence). The CDR3 nucleotides are TGCAGTGCTAGAGTAGTTGGTGGCTACACCTTC. It yields the protein CSARVVGGYTF.

This rearrangement joins TRBV10-2 to TRBJ2-1; 11 bases match TRBD2. The germline gives CDR1 WSHSY, CDR2 SAAADI. J was trimmed by 5 bases and V by 4 bases; bases with no gene match: 1. CDR3 length equals 14 residues. In DNA, the CDR3 is TGCGCCAGCAGTGGACTAGCGGGAAACAATGAGCAGTTCTTC. Encoded protein: CASSGLAGNNEQFF.

The chain joins TRBV30 to TRBJ2-5, with 9 bases matching TRBD1. The CDR3 length is 15 residues. V lost 5 bases to trimming and J lost 4 bases; unmatched junction nucleotides: 11. Germline assignment: CDR1 GTSNPN and CDR2 SVGIG (reference sequence). The CDR3 loop reads CAWAPQGQGRETQYF. The CDR3 nucleotides are TGTGCCTGGGCCCCCCAGGGACAGGGTAGAGAGACCCAGTACTTC. The variable domain in full, with the rest retrieved from reference TRBV30 and TRBJ2-5, is SQTIHQWPATLVQPVGSPLSLECTVEGTSNPNLYWYRQAAGRGLQLLFYSVGIGQISSEVPQNLSASRPQDRQFILSSKKLLLSDSGFYLCAWAPQGQGRETQYFGPGTRLLVL.

This clone was detected once. This chain joins TRBV11-3 and TRBJ1-1; unclear D gene. Trimming took 4 bases from V and 3 from J, leaving 15 bases between them. Germline V gene data show CDR1 as SGHNT and CDR2 as YENEEA. This CDR3 spans 15 amino acids. For the CDR3, the DNA is TGTGCCAGCAGCTCCCGGCGGGCGGGTGACACTGAAGCTTTCTTT. Encoded protein: CASSSRRAGDTEAFF. Based on the CDR3 plus reference TRBV11-3 and TRBJ1-1, the full variable domain is EAGVVQSPRYKIIEKKQPVAFWCNPISGHNTLYWYLQNLGQGPELLIRYENEEAVDDSQLPKDRFSAERLKGVDSTLKIQPAELGDSAVYLCASSSRRAGDTEAFFGQGTRLTVV.

The chain couples TRBV5-4 to TRBJ2-3; 10 bases align to TRBD2. Germline V gene lookup returns CDR1 SGHNT and CDR2 YYREEE (reference sequence). This CDR3 has 16 residues. J lost 5 bases, V lost 3 bases, and 9 bases had no gene match. CDR3 residues: CASSSKRGGRVDTQYF. DNA of the CDR3: TGTGCCAGCAGCTCAAAGCGGGGGGGCCGGGTAGATACGCAGTATTTT.

V is TRBV5-1 and J is TRBJ2-1; 7 bases align to TRBD1. Germline V gene sequence: CDR1 SGHRS, CDR2 YFSETQ. V shed 2 bases, J shed 8 bases, and the junction held 10 bases outside the gene matches. The CDR3 contains 15 residues. DNA for the CDR3: TGCGCCAGCAGCTTCCCCAGGGGGAATGCCGATGAGCAGTTCTTC. Encoded protein: CASSFPRGNADEQFF.

V is TRBV18 and J is TRBJ2-1; D call uncertain. The CDR3 consists of 17 residues. From germline, CDR1 is KGHSH and CDR2 LQKENI. Deletions cut 0 bases from V and 0 bases from J, with 12 bases between. This CDR3 is CASSPPVAGGSYNEQFF. Written as DNA, the CDR3 is TGTGCCAGCTCACCACCGGTGGCAGGTGGCTCCTACAATGAGCAGTTCTTC.

The chain couples TRBV27 to TRBJ2-7; TRBD1 aligns across 9 bases. Germline loops: CDR1 MNHEY, CDR2 SMNVEV (reference sequence). Trimming cost V 6 bases and J 3 bases; bases outside gene matches: 12. This CDR3 comprises 16 residues. As DNA, the CDR3 is TGTGCCAGCAGCTCCCTCGCAAGGACAGGGGACTACGAGCAGTACTTC. Protein: CASSSLARTGDYEQYF.